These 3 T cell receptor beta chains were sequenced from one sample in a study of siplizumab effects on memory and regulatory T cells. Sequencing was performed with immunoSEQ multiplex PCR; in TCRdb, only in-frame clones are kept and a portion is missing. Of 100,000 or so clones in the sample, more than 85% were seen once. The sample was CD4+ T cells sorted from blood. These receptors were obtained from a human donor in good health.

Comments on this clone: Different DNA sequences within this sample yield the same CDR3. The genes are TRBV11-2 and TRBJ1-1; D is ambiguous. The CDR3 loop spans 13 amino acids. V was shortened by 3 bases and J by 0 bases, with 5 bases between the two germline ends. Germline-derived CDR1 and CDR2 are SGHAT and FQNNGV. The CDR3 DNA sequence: TGTGCCAGCAGCTTGTCGCTGAACACTGAAGCTTTCTTT. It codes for CASSLSLNTEAFF.

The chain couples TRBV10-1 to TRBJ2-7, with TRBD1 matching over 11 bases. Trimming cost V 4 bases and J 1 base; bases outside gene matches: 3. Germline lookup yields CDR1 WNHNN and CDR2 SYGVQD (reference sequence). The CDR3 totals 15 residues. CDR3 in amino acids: CASSAGQGASYEQYF. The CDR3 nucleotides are TGCGCCAGCAGTGCCGGACAGGGGGCTTCCTACGAGCAGTACTTC.

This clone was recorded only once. The CDR3 loop is CASSYTTSFSGNTIYF. CDR3 nucleotide sequence: TGTGCCAGCAGCTACACAACGAGCTTCTCTGGAAACACCATATATTTT. V gene TRBV7-9 combines with J gene TRBJ1-3, with no clear D. Trimming took 4 bases from V and 0 from J, leaving 13 bases between them. Germline lookup yields CDR1 SEHNR and CDR2 FQNEAQ (reference sequence). CDR3 size: 16 residues.